This passage covers 22 T cell receptor beta chains from one sample sequenced in a study of T cell responses to AZD1222 COVID-19 vaccine. Clones were sequenced by immunoSEQ multiplex PCR, and TCRdb holds only the in-frame ones, with some missing. The sample includes about 190,000 clones, approximately 91% of them seen just once. This specimen was peripheral blood, taken on day 0 of AZD1222 vaccination. These receptors originate from an adult in good health.

V is TRBV12-3 or TRBV12-4 and J is TRBJ1-4, with D perhaps TRBD1 (6 bases). The CDR3 has 13 residues. V was cut by 3 bases and J by 8 bases, with 10 bases left in between. CDR3 sequence reads: CASSFEGGEKLFF. DNA for the CDR3: TGTGCCAGCAGTTTTGAGGGGGGGGAAAAACTGTTTTTT.

The CDR3 here is CASSQGGLAPNYGYTF. The CDR3 DNA sequence: TGTGCCAGCAGCCAAGGGGGTTTGGCCCCTAACTATGGCTACACCTTC. The rearrangement joins TRBV4-2 to TRBJ1-2, with D uncertain. CDR1 and CDR2 (germline): LGHNA, YNFKEQ. V was pared by 1 base and J by 0 bases, with 12 bases between. CDR3 length equals 16 residues.

The CDR3 protein is CASSGTRGRNEKLFF. CDR3 bases: TGCGCCAGCAGCGGCACGAGGGGGCGAAATGAAAAACTGTTTTTT. The chain couples TRBV5-1 to TRBJ1-4; 7 bases match TRBD1. Germline V gene sequence: CDR1 SGHRS, CDR2 YFSETQ. Trimming removed 4 bases from V and 5 bases from J; junction bases left unmatched: 8. This CDR3 contains 15 residues.

J is TRBJ2-7 and V is TRBV7-8; 7 bases are shared with TRBD1. CDR1 and CDR2 from the germline V gene are SGHVS and FQNEAQ. After removal of 1 base from V and 2 bases from J, the junction contained 2 bases not matched to a gene. The CDR3 contains 14 residues. This CDR3 is CASSLEGATYEQYF. As DNA, the CDR3 is TGTGCCAGCAGCTTAGAGGGGGCTACCTACGAGCAGTACTTC. Variable domain in full (rest from reference TRBV7-8 and TRBJ2-7): GAGVSQSPRYKVAKRGQDVALRCDPISGHVSLFWYQQALGQGPEFLTYFQNEAQLDKSGLPSDRFFAERPEGSVSTLKIQRTQQEDSAVYLCASSLEGATYEQYFGPGTRLTVT.

The chain carries TRBV4-3 and TRBJ1-5, with a possible D match to TRBD1 (5 bases). The CDR3 runs 16 residues. V was clipped by 1 base and J by 2 bases, with 12 bases between them. Germline CDR1 LGHNA, CDR2 YSLEER. The CDR3 DNA is TGCGCCAGCAGCCAAGTGGCGGGGGGAGGCAATCAGCCCCAGCATTTT. Its translation: CASSQVAGGGNQPQHF.

In nucleotides, the CDR3 is TGTGCCAGCAGTTTATCCGGGACAGGGTTCGGGACCTACGAGCAGTACTTC. Protein: CASSLSGTGFGTYEQYF. This chain connects TRBV27 to TRBJ2-7; 9 bases line up with TRBD1. This CDR3 region has 17 residues. Per germline, CDR1 MNHEY and CDR2 SMNVEV (reference sequence). Trimming at V came to 0 bases and at J to 2 bases, leaving 8 bases not matched to a gene.

The chain joins TRBV10-3 to TRBJ2-7; the D call may be TRBD1 or TRBD2 (5 bases each). V was pared by 0 bases and J by 3 bases, with 12 bases between. The CDR3 runs to 15 residues. CDR1 is ENHRY and CDR2 is SYGVKD in the germline V gene. The CDR3 loop is CAISESSGRNYEQYF. As DNA, the CDR3 is TGTGCCATCAGTGAGTCATCGGGACGGAACTACGAGCAGTACTTC.

The genes are TRBV11-2 and TRBJ2-7, with 11 nucleotides matching TRBD1. Trimming cost V 6 bases and J 6 bases; bases outside gene matches: 16. The CDR3 consists of 17 residues. The V gene's germline CDR1 is SGHAT and CDR2 FQNNGV. The CDR3 protein is CASRIWAGTGGFGEQYF. CDR3 bases: TGTGCCAGCAGGATTTGGGCGGGGACAGGGGGATTCGGCGAGCAGTACTTC.

This sequence joins TRBV6-1 and TRBJ1-4, with D possibly matching TRBD1 (5 bases). The CDR3 consists of 16 residues. The germline V and J ends were trimmed by 0 bases and 6 bases, with 14 bases remaining between them. Per germline, CDR1 MNHNS and CDR2 SASEGT. The CDR3 DNA sequence: TGTGCCAGCAGTGAAGCGACTCAGGGTGTGTATGAAAAACTGTTTTTT. Its translation is CASSEATQGVYEKLFF.

CDR3 sequence (DNA): TGTGCCAGCAGTGAAGGCCACAGGGCGGGTGAGCAGTTCTTC. Its protein product is CASSEGHRAGEQFF. The chain recombines TRBV2 with TRBJ2-1, with TRBD1 as a possible D gene (6 bases). Per germline, CDR1 SNHLY and CDR2 FYNNEI. The CDR3 length is 14 residues. V gave up 1 base and J gave up 9 bases, with 13 bases separating them.

The sample holds one count of this clone. This rearrangement joins TRBV7-9 to TRBJ2-1, with a weak D call TRBD2 (6 bases). With 1 base removed from V and 7 bases from J, the gap between germline ends came to 11 bases. The CDR3 spans 14 residues. Germline V gives CDR1 SEHNR, CDR2 FQNEAQ (reference sequence). The CDR3 sequence: CASSLDPAGNEQFF. The CDR3 coding sequence is TGTGCCAGCAGCTTAGACCCGGCGGGGAATGAGCAGTTCTTC.

The V call is TRBV9, the J call TRBJ2-2, with D possibly TRBD1 on 5 matching bases. This CDR3 comprises 14 residues. The V end lost 0 bases, the J end lost 3 bases, and 6 bases lay between the germline ends. Germline CDR1 is SGDLS and CDR2 is YYNGEE. Here the CDR3 reads CASSVGGYTGELFF. The CDR3 DNA is TGTGCCAGCAGCGTAGGGGGCTACACCGGGGAGCTGTTTTTT.

The chain employs TRBV9 and TRBJ1-1, with a tentative D call TRBD1 (5 bases). Trimming shortened V by 0 bases and J by 5 bases, and 11 bases separated the two germline ends. Germline V gene lookup returns CDR1 SGDLS and CDR2 YYNGEE. The CDR3 has 14 amino acids. CDR3 residues: CASSVEEGQTEAFF. The CDR3 nucleotides are TGTGCCAGCAGCGTAGAAGAGGGGCAGACTGAAGCTTTCTTT. Filled out from reference TRBV9 and TRBJ1-1, the complete variable domain reads DSGVTQTPKHLITATGQRVTLRCSPRSGDLSVYWYQQSLDQGLQFLIQYYNGEERAKGNILERFSAQQFPDLHSELNLSSLELGDSALYFCASSVEEGQTEAFFGQGTRLTVV.

The V and J genes are TRBV5-1 and TRBJ1-6; tentatively, D is TRBD1 (6 bases). Trimming stripped 0 bases from V and 10 bases from J, with 14 bases between. There are 15 residues in the CDR3. CDR1 and CDR2 from the germline V gene are SGHRS and YFSETQ. Here the CDR3 reads CASSLDPGRGSPLHF. DNA of the CDR3: TGCGCCAGCAGCTTGGACCCCGGCAGGGGATCACCCCTCCACTTT. The full variable domain, its missing parts supplied by reference TRBV5-1 and TRBJ1-6, is KAGVTQTPRYLIKTRGQQVTLSCSPISGHRSVSWYQQTPGQGLQFLFEYFSETQRNKGNFPGRFSGRQFSNSRSEMNVSTLELGDSALYLCASSLDPGRGSPLHFGNGTRLTVT.

This clone was detected once. The V and J genes are TRBV9 and TRBJ2-1, with D possibly matching TRBD2 (6 bases). The germline V and J ends were trimmed by 2 bases and 7 bases, with 28 bases remaining between them. The CDR3 length is 19 residues. Germline V gives CDR1 SGDLS, CDR2 YYNGEE. The CDR3 region is CASSVSGRGRLGLPNEQFF. The CDR3 coding sequence is TGTGCCAGCAGCGTTTCCGGTCGGGGGAGACTGGGTCTACCTAATGAGCAGTTCTTC. Combining the CDR3 with reference TRBV9 and TRBJ2-1 gives the whole variable domain DSGVTQTPKHLITATGQRVTLRCSPRSGDLSVYWYQQSLDQGLQFLIQYYNGEERAKGNILERFSAQQFPDLHSELNLSSLELGDSALYFCASSVSGRGRLGLPNEQFFGPGTRLTVL.

In nucleotides, the CDR3 is TGTGCCAGCAGCGGATTAGCGGGACACACAGATACGCAGTATTTT. It yields the protein CASSGLAGHTDTQYF. This rearrangement joins TRBV9 to TRBJ2-3; the match to TRBD2 covers 8 bases. The germline CDR1 and CDR2 sequences are SGDLS and YYNGEE. V shed 3 bases and J 2 bases; nucleotides not matched to a gene: 5. This CDR3 region has 15 residues. Full variable domain (rest looked up from reference TRBV9 and TRBJ2-3): DSGVTQTPKHLITATGQRVTLRCSPRSGDLSVYWYQQSLDQGLQFLIQYYNGEERAKGNILERFSAQQFPDLHSELNLSSLELGDSALYFCASSGLAGHTDTQYFGPGTRLTVL.

This clone was counted once. The V call is TRBV5-1, the J call TRBJ2-1; D is ambiguous. The CDR3 extends over 16 amino acids. Trimming took off 2 bases at V and 0 bases at J, with 12 bases between the two ends. The V gene's germline CDR1 is SGHRS and CDR2 YFSETQ. The CDR3 is CASSLGGLSSYNEQFF. The CDR3 region has the DNA TGCGCCAGCAGCTTAGGCGGCTTAAGCTCCTACAATGAGCAGTTCTTC.

The rearrangement links TRBV2 to TRBJ1-2; a weak D match, TRBD1 (6 bases). The CDR3 is made up of 11 amino acids. Germline V lookup: CDR1 SNHLY, CDR2 FYNNEI. Trimming took 7 bases from V and 7 from J, leaving 10 bases between them. The CDR3 DNA is TGTGCCAGCAACAGGGAGTCTGGCTACACCTTC. Encoded protein: CASNRESGYTF.

The chain employs TRBV5-1 and TRBJ2-7; 15 bases fit TRBD2. After removal of 4 bases from V and 4 bases from J, the junction contained 24 bases not matched to a gene. This CDR3 spans 22 amino acids. CDR1 is SGHRS, CDR2 YFSETQ, per germline. CDR3 DNA sequence: TGCGCCAGCAGCCCTAAAGTTTTTATGGGACAGGGGACTAGCGGGAGGATTTACGAGCAGTACTTC. Residues: CASSPKVFMGQGTSGRIYEQYF.

This chain connects TRBV4-3 to TRBJ2-3; 10 bases map to TRBD2. This CDR3 region has 17 residues. Germline lookup yields CDR1 LGHNA and CDR2 YSLEER. After removal of 0 bases from V and 2 bases from J, the junction contained 5 bases not matched to a gene. The CDR3, as DNA: TGCGCCAGCAGCCAAGAGAGGACTAGCGGACTCACAGATACGCAGTATTTT. This translates into CASSQERTSGLTDTQYF.

The chain recombines TRBV7-9 with TRBJ2-7; D possibly corresponds to TRBD1 (6 bases). Germline lookup yields CDR1 SEHNR and CDR2 FQNEAQ (reference sequence). Trimming removed 1 base at V and 2 bases at J, with 9 bases between. The CDR3 is 14 amino acids. The CDR3 coding sequence is TGTGCCAGCAGCTTAGGTACAGGGACCTACGAGCAGTACTTC. It yields the protein CASSLGTGTYEQYF.

This chain connects TRBV5-4 to TRBJ2-3; a possible D gene is TRBD2 (6 bases). CDR1 and CDR2 from the germline V gene are SGHNT and YYREEE (reference sequence). The CDR3 consists of 15 residues. V was cut by 0 bases and J by 2 bases, with 10 bases left in between. CDR3 coding DNA: TGTGCCAGCAGCTTGGTGGGGGGTGACACAGATACGCAGTATTTT. It codes for CASSLVGGDTDTQYF.